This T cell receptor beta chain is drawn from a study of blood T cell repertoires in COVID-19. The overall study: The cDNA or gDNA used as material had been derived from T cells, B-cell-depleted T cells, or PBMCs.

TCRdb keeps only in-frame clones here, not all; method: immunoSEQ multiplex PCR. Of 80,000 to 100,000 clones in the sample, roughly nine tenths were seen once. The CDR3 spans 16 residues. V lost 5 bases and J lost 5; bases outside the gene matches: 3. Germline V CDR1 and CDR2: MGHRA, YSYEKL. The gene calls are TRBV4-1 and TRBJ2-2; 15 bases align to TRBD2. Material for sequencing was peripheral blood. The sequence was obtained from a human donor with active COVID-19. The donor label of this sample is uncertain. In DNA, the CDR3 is TGCGCCAGCAGCTCCGGACTAGCGGGGGGGACCGGGGAGCTGTTTTTT. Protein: CASSSGLAGGTGELFF.